This TCR beta chain derives from a study of cytomegalovirus exposure and HLA in healthy donors. Study-wide results and limits: The study carried out a later analysis of TCR beta sequences. It associated about 15,000 of them with specific HLA alleles at a false discovery rate of 0.05.

Germline V CDR1 and CDR2: SGHNT, YYREEE (reference sequence). CDR3 length: 13 residues. With V trimmed by 4 bases and J by 4 bases, 5 bases remained unmatched. This clone was observed a few times. Its target is unknown. With 60 Vbeta and 13 Jbeta primers, the PCR was carried out. Sequencing was performed with immunoSEQ multiplex PCR; in TCRdb, only in-frame clones are kept and a portion is missing. The top ten clones hold 0.35% to 0.5% of a sample with 190,000 or so clones, about 85% of them seen once. Source material: PBMCs. The J gene is TRBJ2-7, the V gene TRBV5-4, with 7 bases identical to TRBD2. The clonotype originates from a male donor in good health and CMV-seropositive. The CDR3 here is CASSPAGGYEQYF. The CDR3 DNA sequence: TGTGCCAGCAGCCCTGCCGGGGGGTACGAGCAGTACTTC.